Described below is a single T cell receptor (beta chain) sequence and its context. Its antigen is not identified. The sample belongs to a study of T cell responses to AZD1222 COVID-19 vaccine. The assay was immunoSEQ multiplex PCR, and TCRdb's table has in-frame clones only and misses some. The sample lists tens of thousands of clones, less than 90% occurring once. The study, taken as a whole, reports: The study found Spike-specific TCR breadth and depth rose after two AZD1222 doses. The peak T cell response came first, and repertoires were sampled only after it. Unmutated variant regions reportedly attract nearly half of all spike-specific TCRs. In a largely white British group with more females than males, clonal diversity was possibly underestimated.

The origin of this receptor is an adult in good health. Sequencing used peripheral blood, obtained on day 0 of AZD1222 vaccination.

The CDR3 DNA follows: TGCGCCAGCAGCTTGGAGGGGGGGAATCAGCCCCAGCATTTT. It is translated as CASSLEGGNQPQHF. V gene TRBV5-1 combines with J gene TRBJ1-5; perhaps TRBD1 as D (6 bases). This CDR3 has 14 residues. Germline-derived CDR1 and CDR2 are SGHRS and YFSETQ. The ends were cut back, 0 bases at V and 4 bases at J, with 8 bases in the middle.